This TCR beta chain stems from a study of T cells expressing NK-cell markers. Looking at the study overall: HCMV seropositivity marked most of the eight sequenced donors; one was seronegative.

The length of the CDR3 is 16 residues. TCRdb processed the 5' RACE reads again and assigns one entry to each CDR3 protein, with no DNA. Seen in this sample are approximately 380,000 distinct CDR3 sequences; the ten most common clones hold 4% to 6.5%. The clonotype was recovered from a man aged 18-70 years in good health. The specimen sequenced was blood T cells: a sorted CD56 or NKG2C T cell subset, CD4+ or CD8+ T cells, or bulk PBMC T cells (not recorded which). The chain employs TRBV12-3 or TRBV12-4 and TRBJ2-3; absent DNA, TCRdb's TRBD1 call cannot be checked. CDR3 loop: CASSPTGGWGTDTQYF.